This entry describes one TCR beta chain. The antigen remains unidentified. cDNA encoding TCR beta was synthesized via 5'RACE template switching incorporating UMIs. Each CDR3 protein gets one entry in TCRdb, which reprocessed the 5' RACE reads and gives no DNA. Here the sample table reports 400,000 to 450,000 distinct CDR3 sequences. This sample is drawn from a study of T cells expressing NK-cell markers. Study overall: The study drew TCR beta repertoires from sorted CD3+CD56+NKG2C+, CD3+CD56+NKG2C- and CD3+CD56-NKG2C+ T cells.

This CDR3 contains 16 residues. Looked up from germline, CDR1 is SEHNR and CDR2 is FQNEAQ (reference sequence). Study-level points and caveats: For about 6 donors, the dominant NKG2C+ clonotypes made up roughly 1.0-7.5% of their CD8+ T cells.

The sequence derives from a woman between 18 and 70 years old in good health. The chain recombines TRBV7-9 with TRBJ2-7; absent DNA, TCRdb's TRBD1 call cannot be checked. Sequencing was performed on blood T cells: a sorted CD56 or NKG2C T cell subset, CD4+ or CD8+ T cells, or bulk PBMC T cells (not recorded which). The CDR3 loop reads CASSLGPGESSYEQYF. Combining the CDR3 with reference TRBV7-9 and TRBJ2-7 gives the whole variable domain DTGVSQNPRHKITKRGQNVTFRCDPISEHNRLYWYRQTLGQGPEFLTYFQNEAQLEKSRLLSDRFSAERPKGSFSTLEIQRTEQGDSAMYLCASSLGPGESSYEQYFGPGTRLTVT.